Presented here are 13 T cell receptor beta chains from one specimen sequenced in a study of shared clonotypes between healthy human individuals. Produced via immunoSEQ multiplex PCR; TCRdb's table is partial and in-frame only. The sample lists around 690,000 clones, 90% occurring once. The specimen was memory CD8+ T cells from PBMCs. Stated subset: CD45RO+ cells pooled with CCR7-negative TemRA cells. These receptors were obtained from a young man in good health. Some clones in this sample may be carry-over from other donors' samples.

The chain joins TRBV5-6 to TRBJ2-1; 9 positions agree with TRBD2. CDR3 length: 13 residues. J was trimmed by 8 bases and V by 4 bases; bases with no gene match: 4. Germline CDR1 SGHDT, CDR2 YYEEEE. The DNA for the CDR3 is TGTGCCAGCAGCCTTAGCGGGAGCGATGAGCAGTTCTTC. Its protein product is CASSLSGSDEQFF.

The chain employs TRBV13 and TRBJ2-1; 8 nucleotides agree with TRBD2. Germline loops: CDR1 PRHDT, CDR2 FYEKMQ (reference sequence). The trim removed 5 bases at V and 2 bases at J, leaving 8 bases unmatched. This CDR3 is built from 16 residues. CDR3 sequence reads: CASSLRSGAPYNEQFF. The CDR3 bases are TGTGCCAGCAGCCTACGTAGCGGGGCCCCCTACAATGAGCAGTTCTTC.

This chain connects TRBV13 to TRBJ2-7; TRBD2 matches 10 bases. Trimming removed 3 bases from V and 2 bases from J; junction bases left unmatched: 13. The length of the CDR3 is 18 residues. CDR1 is PRHDT, CDR2 FYEKMQ, per germline (reference sequence). The CDR3 DNA is TGTGCCAGCAGCTTGGGTCTAGCGGGAGTTTTAGTCCCCTACGAGCAGTACTTC. This translates into CASSLGLAGVLVPYEQYF. The full variable domain, completed using reference TRBV13 and TRBJ2-7, is AAGVIQSPRHLIKEKRETATLKCYPIPRHDTVYWYQQGPGQDPQFLISFYEKMQSDKGSIPDRFSAQQFSDYHSELNMSSLELGDSALYFCASSLGLAGVLVPYEQYFGPGTRLTVT.

The genes are TRBV28 and TRBJ1-4; D gene uncertain. V was trimmed by 7 bases and J by 7 bases, leaving 16 bases between them. This CDR3 comprises 14 residues. The germline CDR1 and CDR2 sequences are MDHEN and SYDVKM. This CDR3 reads CASTTDPVFEKLFF. Written as DNA, the CDR3 is TGTGCCAGCACCACTGACCCTGTGTTTGAAAAACTGTTTTTT.

DNA of the CDR3: TGTGCCAGCAGCGAACCTCTAGCGGGAGGGCCCCAAGCCTACAATGAGCAGTTCTTC. It codes for CASSEPLAGGPQAYNEQFF. The V and J genes are TRBV9 and TRBJ2-1, with 12 bases matching TRBD2. There are 19 residues in the CDR3. Germline loops: CDR1 SGDLS, CDR2 YYNGEE. The trim removed 3 bases at V and 2 bases at J, leaving 12 bases unmatched.

This clone was seen only a few times. The rearrangement links TRBV5-1 to TRBJ2-7; D not resolved. The germline V and J ends were trimmed by 0 bases and 0 bases, with 13 bases remaining between them. CDR1 and CDR2 (germline): SGHRS, YFSETQ. This CDR3 region has 16 residues. The CDR3 coding sequence is TGCGCCAGCAGCTTGGAGGCCATCCCCCGCTCCTACGAGCAGTACTTC. It translates to CASSLEAIPRSYEQYF.

This sequence joins TRBV11-2 and TRBJ2-7; D remains ambiguous. Trimming pared 3 bases from V and 3 bases from J, leaving 15 bases between. Germline lookup yields CDR1 SGHAT and CDR2 FQNNGV. CDR3 length equals 15 residues. CDR3 residues: CASSFSAVSYYEQYF. CDR3 bases: TGTGCCAGCAGCTTCTCGGCGGTGTCCTACTACGAGCAGTACTTC.

The chain combines TRBV5-1 with TRBJ2-5; D ambiguous. The CDR3 loop spans 12 amino acids. V dropped 4 bases and J dropped 6 bases, with 10 bases sitting between them. Germline CDR1 and CDR2: SGHRS and YFSETQ. The CDR3 is CASSPALQTQYF. The CDR3 DNA sequence: TGCGCCAGCAGCCCCGCACTGCAGACCCAGTACTTC. Using reference TRBV5-1 and TRBJ2-5 for the parts outside the CDR3, the full variable domain is KAGVTQTPRYLIKTRGQQVTLSCSPISGHRSVSWYQQTPGQGLQFLFEYFSETQRNKGNFPGRFSGRQFSNSRSEMNVSTLELGDSALYLCASSPALQTQYFGPGTRLLVL.

The V gene is TRBV4-1, the J gene TRBJ2-1, with 12 nucleotides matching TRBD2. This CDR3 comprises 16 residues. The J segment lost 4 bases and the V segment lost 2 bases, leaving 3 bases of the junction unmatched. The germline CDR1 and CDR2 sequences are MGHRA and YSYEKL. The CDR3 coding sequence is TGCGCCAGCAGCCAACGTGGACTAGCGGGGTACAATGAGCAGTTCTTC. Translating gives CASSQRGLAGYNEQFF.

The chain uses TRBV28 and TRBJ2-1; D call uncertain. With 2 bases removed from V and 8 bases from J, the gap between germline ends came to 19 bases. Germline V gives CDR1 MDHEN, CDR2 SYDVKM. This CDR3 has 16 amino acids. Here the CDR3 reads CASSLTPSAFVDEQFF. For the CDR3, the DNA is TGTGCCAGCAGTTTAACCCCCTCCGCGTTCGTAGATGAGCAGTTCTTC.

The V call is TRBV6-5, the J call TRBJ2-1; TRBD1 matches at 7 bases. Germline CDR1 MNHEY, CDR2 SVGAGI. J lost 5 bases, V lost 5 bases, and 3 bases had no gene match. The CDR3 spans 13 residues. This CDR3 reads CASSVGQDNEQFF. The DNA for the CDR3 is TGTGCCAGCAGTGTAGGACAGGACAATGAGCAGTTCTTC.

The CDR3 DNA reads as TGTGCCAGCAGTTCCCCGCCGGGCAATGAGCAGTTCTTC. It specifies CASSSPPGNEQFF. The chain recombines TRBV28 with TRBJ2-1, with D unresolved. CDR3 length: 13 residues. V lost 4 bases and J 6 bases, leaving 10 bases between the germline ends. CDR1 MDHEN and CDR2 SYDVKM come from the germline V gene.

The chain has TRBV5-4 and TRBJ1-2; D gene unclear. CDR1 and CDR2 from the germline V gene are SGHNT and YYREEE (reference sequence). The CDR3 length is 16 residues. V was shortened by 1 base and J by 4 bases, with 17 bases between the two germline ends. The CDR3 nucleotides are TGTGCCAGCAGCTTGTACGTTCAGCCCATTTTCTATGGCTACACCTTC. Its protein product is CASSLYVQPIFYGYTF.